A selection of T cell receptor beta chains follows, all from one sample in a study of T cell responses to AZD1222 COVID-19 vaccine. Repertoires were generated with immunoSEQ multiplex PCR, while TCRdb's copy carries only in-frame clones and drops some. Among more than 150,000 clones listed, roughly 90% were seen once. The input for sequencing was peripheral blood, taken 28 days after the second AZD1222 dose. Source of these receptors: an adult who received the AZD1222 COVID-19 vaccine. Both conserved end residues are part of each CDR3. A D gene is named only where the DNA matches it firmly. Clone size is given for some rows only: seen once, a few or many times, or a class if the clone is expanded.

-	TRBV7-9	TRBJ2-7	-	CASSLNGASYEQYF	TGTGCCAGCAGCTTAAATGGGGCCTCCTACGAGCAGTACTTC
-	TRBV5-1	TRBJ1-2	-	CASSPAAGIYGYTF	TGCGCCAGCAGCCCGGCGGCGGGCATCTATGGCTACACCTTC
-	TRBV28	TRBJ1-6	-	CGASGSLGALHF	TGTGGGGCAAGTGGCAGCCTAGGGGCCCTCCACTTT
-	TRBV24-1	TRBJ2-5	TRBD1	CATSDFVVTGVKETQYF	TGTGCCACCAGTGATTTCGTAGTTACAGGGGTAAAAGAGACCCAGTACTTC
-	TRBV24-1	TRBJ1-6	-	CATSDFPRQANSPLHF	TGTGCCACCAGTGATTTCCCGAGACAGGCTAATTCACCCCTCCACTTT
-	TRBV12-2	TRBJ2-7	-	CASRLEWDRGHTWPEQYF	TGTGCAAGTCGCTTAGAATGGGACAGGGGACATACTTGGCCAGAGCAGTACTTC
-	TRBV10-2	TRBJ2-7	TRBD2	CASSEFTTSESYEQYF	TGCGCCAGCAGTGAATTTACGACTAGCGAAAGTTACGAGCAGTACTTC
-	TRBV18	TRBJ2-7	TRBD1	CASSRGQSYEQYF	TGTGCCAGCTCACGGGGACAGTCCTACGAGCAGTACTTC
-	TRBV15	TRBJ2-7	TRBD2	CATGTSNHEQYF	TGTGCCACCGGGACTAGCAACCACGAGCAGTACTTC
once	TRBV11-1	TRBJ2-3	-	CASSLGRAKDTQYF	TGTGCCAGCAGCTTAGGGCGCGCAAAGGATACGCAGTATTTT
-	TRBV7-2	TRBJ1-3	-	CASSLGRWSPGNTIYF	TGTGCCAGCAGCTTAGGAAGGTGGAGCCCTGGAAACACCATATATTTT
-	TRBV3-1/TRBV3-2	TRBJ1-5	-	CASSQGQGPNQPQHF	TGTGCCAGCAGCCAAGGGCAGGGGCCGAATCAGCCCCAGCATTTT
-	TRBV7-3	TRBJ1-6	-	CASSFDWVSPLHF	TGTGCCAGCAGCTTTGATTGGGTGTCACCCCTCCACTTT
-	TRBV15	TRBJ2-1	-	CATSRAKSSYNEQFF	TGTGCCACCAGCAGAGCAAAAAGCTCCTACAATGAGCAGTTCTTC
-	TRBV10-3	TRBJ1-4	TRBD1	CAISESRTGASEKLFF	TGTGCCATCAGTGAGTCCCGGACAGGGGCAAGTGAAAAACTGTTTTTT
once	TRBV7-2	TRBJ2-1	TRBD2	CASSSPSGRANEQFF	TGTGCCAGCAGCTCCCCTAGCGGGAGGGCGAATGAGCAGTTCTTC
-	TRBV7-3	TRBJ2-2	TRBD2	CASSLTTAGGAGELFF	TGTGCCAGCAGCTTAACGACGGCGGGAGGGGCCGGGGAGCTGTTTTTT
-	TRBV28	TRBJ1-6	-	CASWRGGYSPLHF	TGTGCCAGTTGGAGAGGAGGGTATTCACCCCTCCACTTT
-	TRBV28	TRBJ2-1	TRBD2	CASSLWGTSGYNEQFF	TGTGCCAGCAGTTTATGGGGGACTAGCGGATACAATGAGCAGTTCTTC
-	TRBV12-3/TRBV12-4	TRBJ2-7	-	CASRRSDNYEQYF	TGTGCCAGCAGACGGTCAGACAACTACGAGCAGTACTTC
-	TRBV6-2/TRBV6-3	TRBJ2-7	-	CASSEATYRAYEQYF	TGTGCCAGCAGTGAGGCTACGTATCGAGCCTACGAGCAGTACTTC
-	TRBV11-2	TRBJ2-5	TRBD2	CASSHSGVGETQYF	TGTGCCAGCAGCCATAGCGGGGTCGGGGAGACCCAGTACTTC
-	TRBV11-2	TRBJ1-1	-	CASSLTGIRAEAFF	TGTGCCAGCAGCTTAACAGGGATTAGGGCTGAAGCTTTCTTT
few	TRBV10-3	TRBJ1-2	-	CAIREGRIYGYTF	TGTGCCATCAGGGAGGGACGGATCTATGGCTACACCTTC
-	TRBV10-1	TRBJ2-2	-	CASSRQDANTGELFF	TGCGCCAGCAGTAGACAGGATGCGAACACCGGGGAGCTGTTTTTT
-	TRBV2	TRBJ2-2	TRBD2	CASSEATGLAGKRGTGELFF	TGTGCCAGCAGTGAAGCGACGGGACTAGCGGGAAAGCGAGGGACCGGGGAGCTGTTTTTT
-	TRBV11-3	TRBJ1-2	TRBD1	CASSLEQGKDYTF	TGTGCCAGCAGCTTAGAACAGGGGAAAGACTACACCTTC
-	TRBV7-8	TRBJ1-1	-	CASSFSGYRTEAFF	TGTGCCAGCAGCTTCTCTGGTTATCGGACTGAAGCTTTCTTT
-	TRBV7-3	TRBJ2-7	-	CASSLQANYEQYF	TGTGCCAGCAGCTTACAGGCTAACTACGAGCAGTACTTC
once	TRBV15	TRBJ2-3	-	CATSRDATGSLIRYTQYF	TGTGCCACCAGCAGAGATGCAACAGGGAGTCTAATTCGCTATACGCAGTATTTT
-	TRBV4-2	TRBJ2-7	TRBD1	CASSQPSRDRGQRPGSSYEQYF	TGTGCCAGCAGCCAGCCATCCCGGGACAGGGGGCAACGGCCCGGGAGCTCCTACGAGCAGTACTTC
-	TRBV19	TRBJ1-4	-	CASSPQELGGEKLFF	TGTGCCAGTAGTCCCCAGGAGCTAGGAGGGGAAAAACTGTTTTTT
-	TRBV28	TRBJ2-2	TRBD1	CASRGQYTGELFF	TGTGCCAGCCGGGGACAGTACACCGGGGAGCTGTTTTTT
-	TRBV19	TRBJ1-4	-	CASSQIGTGREKLFF	TGTGCCAGTAGTCAAATCGGTACAGGAAGGGAAAAACTGTTTTTT
-	TRBV12-3/TRBV12-4	TRBJ2-3	-	CASKVMADTQYF	TGTGCCAGCAAGGTCATGGCTGATACGCAGTATTTT
-	TRBV29-1	TRBJ1-3	-	CSVERGAGNTIYF	TGCAGCGTTGAAAGAGGGGCGGGAAACACCATATATTTT
-	TRBV30	TRBJ1-6	-	CASEWGGSGPLHF	TGTGCCTCCGAGTGGGGGGGAAGTGGACCCCTCCACTTT
once	TRBV5-1	TRBJ2-7	TRBD2	CASSLQAGGSYEQYF	TGCGCCAGCAGCCTCCAGGCCGGGGGGTCCTACGAGCAGTACTTC
-	TRBV30	TRBJ2-1	TRBD2	CATQKLAPYNEQFF	TGTGCCACCCAGAAACTAGCGCCTTACAATGAGCAGTTCTTC
-	TRBV6-2/TRBV6-3	TRBJ1-6	-	CASSPTGNSPLHF	TGTGCCAGCAGCCCAACAGGGAATTCACCCCTCCACTTT
-	TRBV13	TRBJ1-2	-	CASPGRPTTNYGYTF	TGTGCCAGCCCCGGGCGACCTACAACTAACTATGGCTACACCTTC
-	TRBV7-9	TRBJ1-3	-	CASSLAHEPRSGNTIYF	TGTGCCAGCAGCTTAGCGCACGAACCACGCTCTGGAAACACCATATATTTT